One sample yielded the 18 T cell receptor beta chains listed below, sequenced in a study of T-cell reconstitution after alpha-beta-depleted transplantation in children. TCRbeta library preparation incorporated unique molecular identifiers. TCRdb recomputed calls from the PCR reads with MiXCR, one row per CDR3 protein. In the table there are about 130,000 distinct CDR3 sequences, about 9.6% of which are singletons. The input for sequencing was PBMCs, mostly from graft donor cells, taken 180 days after TCRalphabeta/CD19-depleted stem cell transplant. Receptors were obtained from a girl under three years old who had a stem cell transplant for combined immunodeficiency, so the T cells may come from the graft donor.

This clonotype appeared many times. The junction departs from the called germline gene at one end, perhaps through a read error. This chain connects TRBV7-3 to TRBJ1-1, with 7 bases lining up with TRBD1. CDR3 length equals 14 residues. Germline assignment: CDR1 SGHTA and CDR2 FQGTGA. The DNA for the CDR3 is TGTGCCAGCAGCCTAACAGGGGAGAACACTGAAGCTTTCTTT. It codes for CASSLTGENTEAFF.

The sample holds a few counts of this clonotype. The V and J genes are TRBV29-1 and TRBJ1-2; tentative D call: TRBD1 (6 bases). The CDR3 has 12 residues. V shed 5 bases and J shed 14 bases, with 21 bases lying between them. The V gene's germline CDR1 is SQVTM and CDR2 ANQGSEA. This CDR3 reads CSVRGGLGGPTF. CDR3 in DNA: TGCAGCGTTCGGGGGGGTTTAGGGGGTCCGACCTTC.

The chain combines TRBV29-1 with TRBJ2-1, with 7 nucleotides matching TRBD1. After removal of 6 bases from V and 3 bases from J, the junction contained 2 bases not matched to a gene. The CDR3 is made up of 12 amino acids. Germline assignment: CDR1 SQVTM and CDR2 ANQGSEA. The CDR3 sequence is CSVPGGYNEQFF. CDR3 nucleotides: TGCAGCGTCCCAGGGGGCTACAATGAGCAGTTCTTC.

The CDR3 loop reads CSASSRAGDTQYF. CDR3 coding DNA: TGCAGTGCTAGTTCAAGGGCCGGAGATACGCAGTATTTT. The V gene is TRBV20-1, the J gene TRBJ2-3; D gene unclear. Per the germline V gene, CDR1 is DFQATT and CDR2 is SNEGSKA (reference sequence). Between the trimmed V and J ends, which lost 3 bases and 5 bases, there was a span of 12 bases. This CDR3 is 13 amino acids long.

J is TRBJ2-3 and V is TRBV27; D uncertain. Germline lookup yields CDR1 MNHEY and CDR2 SMNVEV (reference sequence). The CDR3 is made up of 20 amino acids. V gave up 1 base and J gave up 0 bases, with 23 bases separating them. The DNA for the CDR3 is TGTGCCAGCAGTTTATATCGAGTCGTGGGTGTCGGTTCTAGCACAGATACGCAGTATTTT. Its translation: CASSLYRVVGVGSSTDTQYF.

The J gene is TRBJ2-7, the V gene TRBV28; unclear D gene. V was shortened by 6 bases and J by 3 bases, with 15 bases between the two germline ends. The CDR3 sequence is 14 residues long. CDR1 MDHEN and CDR2 SYDVKM come from the germline V gene. The CDR3, as DNA: TGTGCCAGCAGCAACGACCCCGGGTACTACGAGCAGTACTTC. Translation: CASSNDPGYYEQYF.

This clonotype turned up a few times. The chain carries TRBV5-1 and TRBJ2-7, with no clear D. Looked up from germline, CDR1 is SGHRS and CDR2 is YFSETQ. V was shortened by 2 bases and J by 7 bases, with 13 bases between the two germline ends. This CDR3 region has 13 residues. The CDR3: CASSFGRKKEQYF. CDR3 in DNA: TGCGCCAGCAGCTTTGGCAGAAAGAAGGAGCAGTACTTC.

Remarks on this clonotype: A much larger clone lies one base from this, so it may be a read error. The chain uses TRBV12-3 or TRBV12-4 and TRBJ2-7; 8 bases are a match to TRBD2. The CDR3 has 15 residues. With V trimmed by 3 bases and J by 2 bases, 6 bases remained unmatched. The CDR3 DNA reads as TGTGCCAGCAGTTTTGTGATTAGCGGGACCTACGAGCAGTACTTC. This encodes CASSFVISGTYEQYF.

In its sample, this clonotype was seen a few times. The rearrangement uses TRBV7-9 and TRBJ2-5; D may be TRBD2 (6 bases). Trimming took 7 bases from V and 5 from J, leaving 17 bases between them. There are 14 residues in the CDR3. The germline V gene has CDR1 SEHNR and CDR2 FQNEAQ (reference sequence). The CDR3 sequence is CASTLLTGAETQYF. The DNA of the CDR3 is TGTGCCAGCACCCTACTCACGGGAGCGGAGACCCAGTACTTC.

This clonotype has at least ten counts. The genes are TRBV20-1 and TRBJ2-3, with 8 bases fitting TRBD1. V lost 6 bases, J lost 2 bases, and 25 bases stayed unmatched. The CDR3 is made up of 20 amino acids. CDR1 and CDR2 from the germline V gene are DFQATT and SNEGSKA (reference sequence). For the CDR3, the DNA is TGCAGTGCAGGCCGACTTGATAGGGGGACAGGAACACTGCTCACAGATACGCAGTATTTT. Translation: CSAGRLDRGTGTLLTDTQYF.

This clonotype turned up a few times. The V and J genes are TRBV19 and TRBJ2-1; perhaps TRBD1 as D (5 bases). This CDR3 comprises 15 residues. Germline CDR1 LNHDA, CDR2 SQIVND (reference sequence). The V and J ends lost 5 bases and 7 bases respectively, with 18 bases between them. CDR3 sequence reads: CASSDQGMLGNEQFF. The CDR3 DNA is TGTGCCAGTAGTGATCAGGGTATGCTCGGGAATGAGCAGTTCTTC.

This clonotype was counted at least ten times. This chain uses TRBV28 with TRBJ2-5, with 11 bases lining up with TRBD2. Trimming took 4 bases from V and 1 from J; bases not matched to a gene: 5. Germline CDR1 and CDR2: MDHEN and SYDVKM. The CDR3 is 16 residues long. The CDR3 DNA reads as TGTGCCAGCAGTTCCCCACTAGCGGGAGTCCAAGAGACCCAGTACTTC. Translated: CASSSPLAGVQETQYF.

Comment on this clonotype: Just one base apart from a much larger clone, this may be a read error. This chain joins TRBV3-1 and TRBJ2-4; D remains unclear. The V gene's germline CDR1 is LGHDT and CDR2 YNNKEL (reference sequence). This CDR3 is built from 18 residues. V lost 8 bases to trimming and J lost 0 bases, with 23 bases between them. CDR3 nucleotide sequence: TGTGCCAGCTGTCCGAAGGTCATACAGCTTCTAGCCAAAAACATTCAGTACTTC. Residues: CASCPKVIQLLAKNIQYF.

The chain is built from TRBV29-1 and TRBJ2-7; 8 nucleotides agree with TRBD1. The J segment lost 3 bases and the V segment lost 7 bases, leaving 5 bases of the junction unmatched. CDR3 length: 12 residues. Germline CDR1 reads SQVTM; CDR2 reads ANQGSEA. The CDR3 here is CSGVTGGYEQYF. The CDR3 DNA follows: TGCAGCGGCGTAACAGGGGGCTACGAGCAGTACTTC.

There are a few counts of this clonotype. The chain carries TRBV7-2 and TRBJ2-2; 11 nucleotides line up with TRBD2. Germline CDR1 and CDR2: SGHTA and FQGNSA. J was trimmed by 4 bases and V by 3 bases; bases with no gene match: 4. The length of the CDR3 is 16 residues. CDR3 sequence reads: CASSFPSGGSTGELFF. CDR3 coding DNA: TGTGCCAGCAGCTTTCCTAGCGGGGGGTCCACCGGGGAGCTGTTTTTT.

This clonotype was detected many times. The CDR3 nucleotides are TGTGCCAGCAGCTTAACATTCGGGGGAGGGGAGACCCAGTACTTC. Translated: CASSLTFGGGETQYF. V and J are TRBV7-2 and TRBJ2-5; 7 bases match TRBD2. Germline assignment: CDR1 SGHTA and CDR2 FQGNSA. The CDR3 contains 15 residues. Losses at the gene ends were 2 bases for V and 5 bases for J; bases not matched to a gene: 8.

This clonotype was seen just once. This sequence joins TRBV10-3 and TRBJ2-3, with D possibly called TRBD1 or TRBD2 (8 bases each). The germline V and J ends were trimmed by 3 bases and 5 bases, with 18 bases remaining between them. The length of the CDR3 is 16 residues. Germline-derived CDR1 and CDR2 are ENHRY and SYGVKD. The CDR3 reads CAISDSFSGTGDTQYF. CDR3 in DNA: TGTGCCATCAGTGACTCGTTTAGCGGGACAGGAGATACGCAGTATTTT.

This clonotype was observed a handful of times. As DNA, the CDR3 is TGTGCCAGCAGTTGGGACAGGTCAACCCCTCTATATGAGCAGTTCTTC. It translates to CASSWDRSTPLYEQFF. The chain recombines TRBV6-2 or TRBV6-3 with TRBJ2-1, with TRBD1 identical over 8 bases. The CDR3 is made up of 16 amino acids. J gave up 8 bases and V 4 bases, and 13 bases lay outside the gene matches. Germline CDR1 MNHEY, CDR2 SVGEGT.